Presented here are 20 T cell receptor beta chains from one specimen sequenced in a study of shared clonotypes between healthy human individuals. Profiling relied on immunoSEQ multiplex PCR, and the TCRdb table lists in-frame clones only, not all of them. The table lists 1.5 million to 1.9 million clones, about 98% of them singletons. The sequenced material came from naive CD4+ T cells sorted from blood. The subset was: CD45RA+ positively selected. Every receptor here comes from a man younger than 40 in good health.

This clone was counted a single time. The chain couples TRBV7-9 to TRBJ2-3; no definite D call. The V end lost 6 bases, the J end lost 3 bases, and 13 bases lay between the germline ends. Germline CDR1 and CDR2: SEHNR and FQNEAQ (reference sequence). The CDR3 has 14 amino acids. The CDR3 nucleotides are TGTGCCAGCAGTTCCAGTCTTGGAACAGATACGCAGTATTTT. It is translated as CASSSSLGTDTQYF. The whole variable domain, remainder taken from reference TRBV7-9 and TRBJ2-3, is DTGVSQNPRHKITKRGQNVTFRCDPISEHNRLYWYRQTLGQGPEFLTYFQNEAQLEKSRLLSDRFSAERPKGSFSTLEIQRTEQGDSAMYLCASSSSLGTDTQYFGPGTRLTVL.

The genes are TRBV7-9 and TRBJ2-3; D remains unclear. V was cut by 1 base and J by 6 bases, with 14 bases left in between. The length of the CDR3 is 15 residues. Germline V gene lookup returns CDR1 SEHNR and CDR2 FQNEAQ (reference sequence). The CDR3 coding sequence is TGTGCCAGCAGCTTAGGTGGATCCAGCGTGGATACGCAGTATTTT. It translates to CASSLGGSSVDTQYF.

This sequence joins TRBV2 and TRBJ2-3, with D possibly matching TRBD1 (6 bases). This CDR3 region has 16 residues. Germline loops: CDR1 SNHLY, CDR2 FYNNEI. The V gene lost 5 bases and the J gene lost 2 bases, with 17 bases spanning the gap. The CDR3 sequence: CASSHSRDRNTDTQYF. In DNA, the CDR3 is TGTGCCAGCAGTCATTCTCGCGACAGGAACACAGATACGCAGTATTTT.

The chain joins TRBV2 to TRBJ2-3; weak D call: TRBD1 (6 bases). V was cut by 4 bases and J by 1 base, with 9 bases left in between. The CDR3 loop spans 14 amino acids. Germline CDR1 and CDR2: SNHLY and FYNNEI. CDR3: CASSARTGTDTQYF. The DNA for the CDR3 is TGTGCCAGCAGTGCTCGGACAGGCACAGATACGCAGTATTTT.

The chain joins TRBV18 to TRBJ2-7, with 8 bases aligning to TRBD1. The CDR3 totals 18 residues. V shed 5 bases, J shed 5 bases, and the junction held 20 bases outside the gene matches. CDR1 is KGHSH and CDR2 is LQKENI in the germline V gene. CDR3 sequence: CASSSLQGARASPHEQYF. Here the CDR3 DNA reads TGTGCCAGCTCATCGCTTCAGGGGGCTCGAGCCTCACCCCACGAGCAGTACTTC.

The genes are TRBV6-5 and TRBJ2-7; D unresolved. This CDR3 has 12 amino acids. Germline lookup yields CDR1 MNHEY and CDR2 SVGAGI. V lost 0 bases and J lost 5, with 5 bases in between. CDR3 in amino acids: CASSYSANEQYF. As DNA, the CDR3 is TGTGCCAGCAGTTACTCCGCAAACGAGCAGTACTTC.

The chain combines TRBV11-2 with TRBJ2-5; TRBD1 agrees at 7 bases. J was trimmed by 5 bases and V by 4 bases; bases with no gene match: 10. CDR1 is SGHAT, CDR2 FQNNGV, per germline. The CDR3 is 15 amino acids. CDR3 region: CASSSQPGQTETQYF. The CDR3 region has the DNA TGTGCCAGCAGCTCTCAACCGGGACAGACGGAGACCCAGTACTTC.

The V call is TRBV9, the J call TRBJ2-1; possibly TRBD1 for D (6 bases). V shed 1 base and J shed 6 bases, with 11 bases lying between them. This CDR3 comprises 14 residues. CDR1 SGDLS and CDR2 YYNGEE come from the germline V gene. Written as DNA, the CDR3 is TGTGCCAGCAGCGTAATGGGGGCTGGCAATGAGCAGTTCTTC. Encoded protein: CASSVMGAGNEQFF.

The chain couples TRBV9 to TRBJ2-2; D ambiguous. Germline V gene data show CDR1 as SGDLS and CDR2 as YYNGEE. The CDR3 contains 15 residues. Trimming removed 4 bases at V and 2 bases at J, with 12 bases between. The CDR3 reads CASSPSRPNTGELFF. The CDR3 DNA reads TGTGCCAGCAGCCCATCCAGACCTAACACCGGGGAGCTGTTTTTT.

Only one count was recorded for this clone. V is TRBV14 and J is TRBJ2-2; the D call may be TRBD1 or TRBD2 (5 bases each). Germline loops: CDR1 SGHDN, CDR2 FVKESK. V lost 6 bases, J lost 7 bases, and 12 bases lay in between. There are 13 residues in the CDR3. Written as DNA, the CDR3 is TGTGCCAGCAGTTTCTGGGGGATCGGGGAGCTGTTTTTT. Translating it yields CASSFWGIGELFF.

The chain has TRBV15 and TRBJ2-2, with 11 bases lining up with TRBD2. The CDR3 contains 13 residues. Per the germline V gene, CDR1 is LNHNV and CDR2 is YYDKDF (reference sequence). V dropped 5 bases and J dropped 9; count of bases not matched to a gene: 2. CDR3 protein: CATSLAGGRELFF. The CDR3 region has the DNA TGTGCCACCAGCCTAGCGGGAGGCCGGGAGCTGTTTTTT. The complete variable domain, with remaining parts taken from reference TRBV15 and TRBJ2-2, reads DAMVIQNPRYQVTQFGKPVTLSCSQTLNHNVMYWYQQKSSQAPKLLFHYYDKDFNNEADTPDNFQSRRPNTSFCFLDIRSPGLGDTAMYLCATSLAGGRELFFGEGSRLTVL.

V usage is TRBV7-4 and J usage is TRBJ2-3, with 7 nucleotides matching TRBD2. The CDR3 covers 17 residues. V lost 2 bases to trimming and J lost 4 bases; unmatched junction nucleotides: 12. Germline-derived CDR1 and CDR2 are SGHVT and SQSDAQ. The CDR3: CASSLSPLAVGADTQYF. Written as DNA, the CDR3 is TGTGCCAGCAGCTTATCCCCCCTAGCGGTGGGGGCAGATACGCAGTATTTT.

The chain is built from TRBV28 and TRBJ2-7; TRBD1 matches 7 bases. The CDR3 is 14 residues long. The germline V gene has CDR1 MDHEN and CDR2 SYDVKM. With 8 bases clipped from V and 0 bases from J, the junction kept 7 bases outside the gene matches. The DNA for the CDR3 is TGTGCCAGCGGACCGACAGGGAGCTCCTACGAGCAGTACTTC. Amino acid sequence: CASGPTGSSYEQYF.

As regards this clone: A read error may produce the germline difference seen at one junction end. J is TRBJ2-4 and V is TRBV7-7; perhaps TRBD1 as D (6 bases). There are 13 residues in the CDR3. CDR1 and CDR2 from the germline V gene are SSHAT and FNYEAQ (reference sequence). In nucleotides, the CDR3 is TGTGCTAGCAGCCCCGTACTAGGGGGCATTCAGTACTTC. As protein: CASSPVLGGIQYF.

The V call is TRBV5-1, the J call TRBJ2-1; 8 nucleotides line up with TRBD2. CDR3 length: 16 residues. Germline V gene lookup returns CDR1 SGHRS and CDR2 YFSETQ. V dropped 4 bases and J dropped 6; count of bases not matched to a gene: 12. CDR3 DNA sequence: TGCGCCAGCAGCCCGGTAGGGGCGGGAGGCCGCAATGAGCAGTTCTTC. It is translated as CASSPVGAGGRNEQFF.

The chain links TRBV11-2 to TRBJ2-4; unclear D gene. The CDR3 sequence is 17 residues long. Germline V gives CDR1 SGHAT, CDR2 FQNNGV. Trimming removed 0 bases from V and 1 base from J, with 13 bases in between. The chain's CDR3 is CASSLDYWGNAKNIQYF. The CDR3 nucleotides read TGTGCCAGCAGCTTAGATTATTGGGGTAATGCCAAAAACATTCAGTACTTC.

The chain links TRBV9 to TRBJ2-2; 11 nucleotides agree with TRBD2. V lost 0 bases, J lost 4 bases, and 5 bases stayed unmatched. CDR3 size: 17 residues. Looked up from germline, CDR1 is SGDLS and CDR2 is YYNGEE. The CDR3 reads CASSVEIAGGPTGELFF. The CDR3 DNA follows: TGTGCCAGCAGCGTAGAGATAGCGGGAGGGCCCACCGGGGAGCTGTTTTTT.

The chain carries TRBV28 and TRBJ2-3; TRBD2 matches at 7 bases. V lost 10 bases and J lost 7; bases outside the gene matches: 20. The CDR3 is 16 amino acids. Germline CDR1 MDHEN, CDR2 SYDVKM. The CDR3 loop reads CATHPVGAGLGNTQYF. The CDR3 bases are TGTGCCACCCACCCCGTTGGAGCGGGATTAGGGAATACGCAGTATTTT.

As DNA, the CDR3 is TGTGCCAGCAGCTTGGTCGGGAGATTAGGGGAGCTGTTTTTT. It yields the protein CASSLVGRLGELFF. This chain joins TRBV7-9 and TRBJ2-2; D may be TRBD2 (6 bases). Germline assignment: CDR1 SEHNR and CDR2 FQNEAQ (reference sequence). CDR3 length: 14 residues. V was clipped by 3 bases and J by 8 bases, with 13 bases between them.

The chain couples TRBV11-2 to TRBJ2-1, with 7 bases that match TRBD1. V shed 4 bases, J shed 1 base, and the junction held 1 base outside the gene matches. Germline CDR1 reads SGHAT; CDR2 reads FQNNGV. This CDR3 comprises 14 residues. Written as DNA, the CDR3 is TGTGCCAGCAGCTCCAGGGGGTCCTACAATGAGCAGTTCTTC. It codes for CASSSRGSYNEQFF.